This T cell receptor beta chain derives from a study of blood T cell repertoires in COVID-19. Study as a whole: Sources were T cells, B-cell-depleted T cells, or PBMCs; the material itself was cDNA or gDNA.

Between the trimmed V and J ends, which lost 8 bases and 1 base, there was a span of 15 bases. The length of the CDR3 is 15 residues. In germline, CDR1 is MDHEN, CDR2 SYDVKM. Original handling: Using reference gene primer amplification, nucleated cell counts were estimated. Assay: immunoSEQ multiplex PCR; the TCRdb copy retains only in-frame clones and omits some. That table is the source of V, J and clone size, and D and trimming were worked out from the DNA. This table has 200,000 to 250,000 clones, 75% to 90% appearing once. Up to 2 weeks before entering the study, exposed participants had met a COVID-19 case.

The sequence was collected from a man aged 50-59 years who had been exposed to COVID-19. Sample: PBMCs or T cells enriched from blood (not recorded which). The chain carries TRBV28 and TRBJ1-5, with D perhaps TRBD1 (6 bases). CDR3 coding DNA: TGTGCCAGCCTTCCCGGGACACGGAGCAATCAGCCCCAGCATTTT. Protein product: CASLPGTRSNQPQHF.